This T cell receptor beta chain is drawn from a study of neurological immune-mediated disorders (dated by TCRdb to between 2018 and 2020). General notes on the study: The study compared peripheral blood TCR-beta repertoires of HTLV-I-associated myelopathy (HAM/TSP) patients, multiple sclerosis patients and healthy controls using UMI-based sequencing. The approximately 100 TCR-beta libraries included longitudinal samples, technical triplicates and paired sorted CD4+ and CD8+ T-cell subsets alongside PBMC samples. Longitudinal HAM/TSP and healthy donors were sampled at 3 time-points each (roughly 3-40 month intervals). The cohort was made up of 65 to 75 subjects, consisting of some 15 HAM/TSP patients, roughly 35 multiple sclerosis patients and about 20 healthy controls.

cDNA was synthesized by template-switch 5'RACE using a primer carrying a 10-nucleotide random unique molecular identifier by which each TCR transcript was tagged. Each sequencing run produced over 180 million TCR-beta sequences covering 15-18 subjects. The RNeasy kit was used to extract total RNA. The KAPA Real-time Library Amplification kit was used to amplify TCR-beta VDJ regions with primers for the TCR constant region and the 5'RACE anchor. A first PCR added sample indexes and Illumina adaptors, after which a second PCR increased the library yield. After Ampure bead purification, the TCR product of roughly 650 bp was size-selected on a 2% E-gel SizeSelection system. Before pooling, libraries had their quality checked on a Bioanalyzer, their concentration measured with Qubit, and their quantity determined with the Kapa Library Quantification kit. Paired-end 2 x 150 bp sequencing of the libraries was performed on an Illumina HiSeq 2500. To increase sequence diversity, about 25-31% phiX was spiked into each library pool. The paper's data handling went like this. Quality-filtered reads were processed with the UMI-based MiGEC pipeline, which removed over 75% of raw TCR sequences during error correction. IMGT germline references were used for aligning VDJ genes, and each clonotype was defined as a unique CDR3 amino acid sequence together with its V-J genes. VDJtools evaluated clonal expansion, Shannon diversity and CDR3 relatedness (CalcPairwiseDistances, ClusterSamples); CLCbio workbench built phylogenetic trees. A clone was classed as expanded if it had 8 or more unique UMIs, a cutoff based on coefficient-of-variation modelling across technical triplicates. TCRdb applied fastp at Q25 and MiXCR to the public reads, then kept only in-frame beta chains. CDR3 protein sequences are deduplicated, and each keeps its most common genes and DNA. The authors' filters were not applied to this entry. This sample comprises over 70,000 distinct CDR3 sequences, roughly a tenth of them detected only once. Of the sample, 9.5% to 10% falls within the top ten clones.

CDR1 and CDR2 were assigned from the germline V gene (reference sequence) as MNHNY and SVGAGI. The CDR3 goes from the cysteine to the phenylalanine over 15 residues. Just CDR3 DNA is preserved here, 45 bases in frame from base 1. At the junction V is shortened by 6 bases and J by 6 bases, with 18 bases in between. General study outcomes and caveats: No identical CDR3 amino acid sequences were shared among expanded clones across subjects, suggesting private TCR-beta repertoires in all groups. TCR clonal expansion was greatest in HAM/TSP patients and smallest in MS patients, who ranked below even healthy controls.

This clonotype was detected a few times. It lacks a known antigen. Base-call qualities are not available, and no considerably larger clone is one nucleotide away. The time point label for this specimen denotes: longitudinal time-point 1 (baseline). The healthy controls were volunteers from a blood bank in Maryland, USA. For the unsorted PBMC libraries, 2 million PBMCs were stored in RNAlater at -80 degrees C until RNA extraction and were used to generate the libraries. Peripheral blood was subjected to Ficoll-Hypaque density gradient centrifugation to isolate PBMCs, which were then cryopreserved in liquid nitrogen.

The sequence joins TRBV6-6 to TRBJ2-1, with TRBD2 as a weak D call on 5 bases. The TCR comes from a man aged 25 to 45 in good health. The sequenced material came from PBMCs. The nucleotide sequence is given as TGTGCCAGCAGACCGGGTCGGGGTATTTCCAATGAGCAGTTCTTC. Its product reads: CASRPGRGISNEQFF.